This TCR beta chain was sequenced for a study of persistence of HIV-infected CD4 T cells. Across the whole study: Anti-CD3/anti-CD28 beads activated more cells than antigen stimulation did.

Sequencing used immunoSEQ version 4 in survey mode. Genomic DNA was diluted to 10 ng/uL, up to roughly 1 ug per sample. Here immunoSEQ multiplex PCR was the method, and the copy in TCRdb shows in-frame clones only, minus some. Among 45,000 or so clones listed, about 88% were seen once. Anti-CD3/anti-CD28 beads served as a nonspecific positive control stimulus. Responding CD4+ T cells were sorted by upregulation of both CD40 ligand and CD69. Germline loops: CDR1 KGHSH, CDR2 LQKENI. This CDR3 contains 12 residues. V was cut by 4 bases and J by 1 base, with 1 base left in between. Concerning this clone itself: What it recognizes is unknown.

Material: CD4+ T cells sorted from PBMCs after 18-hour stimulation, obtained from a patient who received antiretroviral therapy. The rearrangement links TRBV18 to TRBJ2-2; no clear D gene. The receptor's source is an adult woman with HIV who was CMV-seropositive. DNA of the CDR3: TGTGCCAGCTCACTGAACACCGGGGAGCTGTTTTTT. It encodes CASSLNTGELFF.